Listed below are T cell receptor beta chains from one sample, sequenced in a study of blood T cell repertoires in COVID-19. The data were produced by immunoSEQ multiplex PCR, yet TCRdb's version contains in-frame clones alone and is incomplete. The sample shows 110,000 or so clones, 75% to 90% of them seen only once. The sample consisted of peripheral blood. These receptors all stem from a woman aged 55-69 years with COVID-19, enrolled during active disease. CDR3s include the opening cysteine and the closing phenylalanine or tryptophan. The D gene is left open where the match is weak. Part of the rows lack a size; the others show once, few, many or a class for expanded clones.

once	TRBJ1-1	.	14	TRBV25-1	TGTGCCAGCAGTCGATCGAACAGAAGGACTGAAGCTTTCTTT	CASSRSNRRTEAFF
once	TRBJ2-3	TRBD2	17	TRBV5-1	TGCGCCAGCAGACGGTCTGAGCGGGGGGGCCGCACAGATACGCAGTATTTT	CASRRSERGGRTDTQYF
.	TRBJ2-2	.	15	TRBV9	TGTGCCAGCAGCGCTTACTACCAGGGAACCGGGGAGCTGTTTTTT	CASSAYYQGTGELFF
.	TRBJ1-3	.	13	TRBV10-3	TGTGCCCACACGGGGGTGCAAGGAAACACCATATATTTT	CAHTGVQGNTIYF
.	TRBJ1-5	.	18	TRBV3-1/TRBV3-2	TGTGCCAGCAGCGGTACGGATGGACGAGGGAGAACAGGGCAGCCCCAGCATTTT	CASSGTDGRGRTGQPQHF
.	TRBJ1-6	.	15	TRBV3-1/TRBV3-2	TGTGCCAGCAGCCCACGGGGGGGCTTTAATTCACCCCTCCACTTT	CASSPRGGFNSPLHF
.	TRBJ1-4	.	16	TRBV27	TGTGCCAGCAGCCCCCTGGGGCAAGCAACTAATGAAAAACTGTTTTTT	CASSPLGQATNEKLFF
.	TRBJ1-5	.	15	TRBV7-7	TGTGCTAGCAGCTTAAGGAGGACCGGCAATCAGCCCCAGCATTTT	CASSLRRTGNQPQHF
.	TRBJ1-2	TRBD1	12	TRBV10-3	TGTGCCATCAGATTGGACAGGGATGGCTACACCTTC	CAIRLDRDGYTF
.	TRBJ2-6	.	16	TRBV7-9	TGTGCCAGCAGCCCTCAACCTACAGCAGGGGCCAACGTCCTGACTTTC	CASSPQPTAGANVLTF
once	TRBJ1-1	TRBD1	15	TRBV5-5	TGTGCCAGCAGCCGAACACAGGGGGCCGCCACTGAAGCTTTCTTT	CASSRTQGAATEAFF
.	TRBJ2-2	TRBD2	17	TRBV7-8	TGTGCCAGCTTCTTGGGGCTAGCGGTTCCGCAGGGCGGGGAGCTGTTTTTT	CASFLGLAVPQGGELFF
.	TRBJ1-2	.	15	TRBV4-2	TGTGCCAGCAGCCAAGATCTCTCGGCTAACTATGGCTACACCTTC	CASSQDLSANYGYTF
.	TRBJ1-2	TRBD1	17	TRBV7-9	TGTGCCAGCAGCTTAGCGGATAGGGGGCGTTCGAACTATGGCTACACCTTC	CASSLADRGRSNYGYTF
.	TRBJ2-7	TRBD1	14	TRBV3-1/TRBV3-2	TGTGCCAGCAGCCAACTGGGACAGGGTTGCGAGCAGTACTTC	CASSQLGQGCEQYF
.	TRBJ2-7	.	14	TRBV28	TGTGCCAGCAGACAGGGCTGGGGCTCCTACGAGCAGTACTTC	CASRQGWGSYEQYF
.	TRBJ1-2	.	12	TRBV20-1	TGCAGTGCTAGTAGGCAGGGCCATGGCTACACCTTC	CSASRQGHGYTF
.	TRBJ2-1	TRBD2	14	TRBV25-1	TGTGCCAGCAGTAAGCGGGGGGGTTTGAATGAGCAGTTCTTC	CASSKRGGLNEQFF
.	TRBJ2-5	.	12	TRBV7-7	TGTGCCAGCAGCCCACCCGGAGAGACCCAGTACTTC	CASSPPGETQYF
.	TRBJ2-1	.	14	TRBV5-1	TGCGCCAGCAGCCTGGGACGGCTCGCAGGTGAGCAGTTCTTC	CASSLGRLAGEQFF
.	TRBJ2-3	TRBD2	17	TRBV7-2	TGTGCCAGCAGCTTCCGCGGGGGGGGTCTTCTCATGGATACGCAGTATTTT	CASSFRGGGLLMDTQYF
.	TRBJ2-7	.	13	TRBV5-1	TGCGCCAGCAGCGTTGCAGAAACCCGTAAGCAGTACTTC	CASSVAETRKQYF
.	TRBJ1-2	.	16	TRBV5-1	TGCGCCAGCAGCCCTGGCGACACCACCGCTAACTATGGCTACACCTTC	CASSPGDTTANYGYTF
.	TRBJ1-2	.	15	TRBV27	TGTGCCAGCAGTTTATCGTTTGGCGGGGCTGGTGGCTACACCTTC	CASSLSFGGAGGYTF
few	TRBJ1-5	.	14	TRBV23-1	TGCGCCAGCAGTCATAAGGGGGGCAATCAGCCCCAGCATTTT	CASSHKGGNQPQHF